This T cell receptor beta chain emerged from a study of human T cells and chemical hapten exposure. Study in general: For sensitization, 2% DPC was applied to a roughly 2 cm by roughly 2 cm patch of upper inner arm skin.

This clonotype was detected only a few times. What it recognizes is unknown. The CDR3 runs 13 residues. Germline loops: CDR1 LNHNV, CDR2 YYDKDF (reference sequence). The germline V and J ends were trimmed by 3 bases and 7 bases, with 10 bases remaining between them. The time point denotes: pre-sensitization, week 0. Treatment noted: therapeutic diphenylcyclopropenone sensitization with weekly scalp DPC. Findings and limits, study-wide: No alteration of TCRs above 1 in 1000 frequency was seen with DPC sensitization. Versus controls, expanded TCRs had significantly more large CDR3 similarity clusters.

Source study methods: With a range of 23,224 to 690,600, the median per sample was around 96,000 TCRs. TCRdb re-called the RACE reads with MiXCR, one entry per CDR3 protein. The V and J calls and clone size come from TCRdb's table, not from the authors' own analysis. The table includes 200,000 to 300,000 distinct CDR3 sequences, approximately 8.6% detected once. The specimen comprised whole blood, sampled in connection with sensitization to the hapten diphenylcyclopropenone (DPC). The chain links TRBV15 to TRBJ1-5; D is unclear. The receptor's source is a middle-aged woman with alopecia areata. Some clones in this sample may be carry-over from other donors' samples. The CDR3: CATSSQTNQPQHF. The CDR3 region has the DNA TGTGCCACCAGCAGCCAGACAAACCAGCCCCAGCATTTT. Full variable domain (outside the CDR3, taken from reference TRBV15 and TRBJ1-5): DAMVIQNPRYQVTQFGKPVTLSCSQTLNHNVMYWYQQKSSQAPKLLFHYYDKDFNNEADTPDNFQSRRPNTSFCFLDIRSPGLGDTAMYLCATSSQTNQPQHFGDGTRLSIL.